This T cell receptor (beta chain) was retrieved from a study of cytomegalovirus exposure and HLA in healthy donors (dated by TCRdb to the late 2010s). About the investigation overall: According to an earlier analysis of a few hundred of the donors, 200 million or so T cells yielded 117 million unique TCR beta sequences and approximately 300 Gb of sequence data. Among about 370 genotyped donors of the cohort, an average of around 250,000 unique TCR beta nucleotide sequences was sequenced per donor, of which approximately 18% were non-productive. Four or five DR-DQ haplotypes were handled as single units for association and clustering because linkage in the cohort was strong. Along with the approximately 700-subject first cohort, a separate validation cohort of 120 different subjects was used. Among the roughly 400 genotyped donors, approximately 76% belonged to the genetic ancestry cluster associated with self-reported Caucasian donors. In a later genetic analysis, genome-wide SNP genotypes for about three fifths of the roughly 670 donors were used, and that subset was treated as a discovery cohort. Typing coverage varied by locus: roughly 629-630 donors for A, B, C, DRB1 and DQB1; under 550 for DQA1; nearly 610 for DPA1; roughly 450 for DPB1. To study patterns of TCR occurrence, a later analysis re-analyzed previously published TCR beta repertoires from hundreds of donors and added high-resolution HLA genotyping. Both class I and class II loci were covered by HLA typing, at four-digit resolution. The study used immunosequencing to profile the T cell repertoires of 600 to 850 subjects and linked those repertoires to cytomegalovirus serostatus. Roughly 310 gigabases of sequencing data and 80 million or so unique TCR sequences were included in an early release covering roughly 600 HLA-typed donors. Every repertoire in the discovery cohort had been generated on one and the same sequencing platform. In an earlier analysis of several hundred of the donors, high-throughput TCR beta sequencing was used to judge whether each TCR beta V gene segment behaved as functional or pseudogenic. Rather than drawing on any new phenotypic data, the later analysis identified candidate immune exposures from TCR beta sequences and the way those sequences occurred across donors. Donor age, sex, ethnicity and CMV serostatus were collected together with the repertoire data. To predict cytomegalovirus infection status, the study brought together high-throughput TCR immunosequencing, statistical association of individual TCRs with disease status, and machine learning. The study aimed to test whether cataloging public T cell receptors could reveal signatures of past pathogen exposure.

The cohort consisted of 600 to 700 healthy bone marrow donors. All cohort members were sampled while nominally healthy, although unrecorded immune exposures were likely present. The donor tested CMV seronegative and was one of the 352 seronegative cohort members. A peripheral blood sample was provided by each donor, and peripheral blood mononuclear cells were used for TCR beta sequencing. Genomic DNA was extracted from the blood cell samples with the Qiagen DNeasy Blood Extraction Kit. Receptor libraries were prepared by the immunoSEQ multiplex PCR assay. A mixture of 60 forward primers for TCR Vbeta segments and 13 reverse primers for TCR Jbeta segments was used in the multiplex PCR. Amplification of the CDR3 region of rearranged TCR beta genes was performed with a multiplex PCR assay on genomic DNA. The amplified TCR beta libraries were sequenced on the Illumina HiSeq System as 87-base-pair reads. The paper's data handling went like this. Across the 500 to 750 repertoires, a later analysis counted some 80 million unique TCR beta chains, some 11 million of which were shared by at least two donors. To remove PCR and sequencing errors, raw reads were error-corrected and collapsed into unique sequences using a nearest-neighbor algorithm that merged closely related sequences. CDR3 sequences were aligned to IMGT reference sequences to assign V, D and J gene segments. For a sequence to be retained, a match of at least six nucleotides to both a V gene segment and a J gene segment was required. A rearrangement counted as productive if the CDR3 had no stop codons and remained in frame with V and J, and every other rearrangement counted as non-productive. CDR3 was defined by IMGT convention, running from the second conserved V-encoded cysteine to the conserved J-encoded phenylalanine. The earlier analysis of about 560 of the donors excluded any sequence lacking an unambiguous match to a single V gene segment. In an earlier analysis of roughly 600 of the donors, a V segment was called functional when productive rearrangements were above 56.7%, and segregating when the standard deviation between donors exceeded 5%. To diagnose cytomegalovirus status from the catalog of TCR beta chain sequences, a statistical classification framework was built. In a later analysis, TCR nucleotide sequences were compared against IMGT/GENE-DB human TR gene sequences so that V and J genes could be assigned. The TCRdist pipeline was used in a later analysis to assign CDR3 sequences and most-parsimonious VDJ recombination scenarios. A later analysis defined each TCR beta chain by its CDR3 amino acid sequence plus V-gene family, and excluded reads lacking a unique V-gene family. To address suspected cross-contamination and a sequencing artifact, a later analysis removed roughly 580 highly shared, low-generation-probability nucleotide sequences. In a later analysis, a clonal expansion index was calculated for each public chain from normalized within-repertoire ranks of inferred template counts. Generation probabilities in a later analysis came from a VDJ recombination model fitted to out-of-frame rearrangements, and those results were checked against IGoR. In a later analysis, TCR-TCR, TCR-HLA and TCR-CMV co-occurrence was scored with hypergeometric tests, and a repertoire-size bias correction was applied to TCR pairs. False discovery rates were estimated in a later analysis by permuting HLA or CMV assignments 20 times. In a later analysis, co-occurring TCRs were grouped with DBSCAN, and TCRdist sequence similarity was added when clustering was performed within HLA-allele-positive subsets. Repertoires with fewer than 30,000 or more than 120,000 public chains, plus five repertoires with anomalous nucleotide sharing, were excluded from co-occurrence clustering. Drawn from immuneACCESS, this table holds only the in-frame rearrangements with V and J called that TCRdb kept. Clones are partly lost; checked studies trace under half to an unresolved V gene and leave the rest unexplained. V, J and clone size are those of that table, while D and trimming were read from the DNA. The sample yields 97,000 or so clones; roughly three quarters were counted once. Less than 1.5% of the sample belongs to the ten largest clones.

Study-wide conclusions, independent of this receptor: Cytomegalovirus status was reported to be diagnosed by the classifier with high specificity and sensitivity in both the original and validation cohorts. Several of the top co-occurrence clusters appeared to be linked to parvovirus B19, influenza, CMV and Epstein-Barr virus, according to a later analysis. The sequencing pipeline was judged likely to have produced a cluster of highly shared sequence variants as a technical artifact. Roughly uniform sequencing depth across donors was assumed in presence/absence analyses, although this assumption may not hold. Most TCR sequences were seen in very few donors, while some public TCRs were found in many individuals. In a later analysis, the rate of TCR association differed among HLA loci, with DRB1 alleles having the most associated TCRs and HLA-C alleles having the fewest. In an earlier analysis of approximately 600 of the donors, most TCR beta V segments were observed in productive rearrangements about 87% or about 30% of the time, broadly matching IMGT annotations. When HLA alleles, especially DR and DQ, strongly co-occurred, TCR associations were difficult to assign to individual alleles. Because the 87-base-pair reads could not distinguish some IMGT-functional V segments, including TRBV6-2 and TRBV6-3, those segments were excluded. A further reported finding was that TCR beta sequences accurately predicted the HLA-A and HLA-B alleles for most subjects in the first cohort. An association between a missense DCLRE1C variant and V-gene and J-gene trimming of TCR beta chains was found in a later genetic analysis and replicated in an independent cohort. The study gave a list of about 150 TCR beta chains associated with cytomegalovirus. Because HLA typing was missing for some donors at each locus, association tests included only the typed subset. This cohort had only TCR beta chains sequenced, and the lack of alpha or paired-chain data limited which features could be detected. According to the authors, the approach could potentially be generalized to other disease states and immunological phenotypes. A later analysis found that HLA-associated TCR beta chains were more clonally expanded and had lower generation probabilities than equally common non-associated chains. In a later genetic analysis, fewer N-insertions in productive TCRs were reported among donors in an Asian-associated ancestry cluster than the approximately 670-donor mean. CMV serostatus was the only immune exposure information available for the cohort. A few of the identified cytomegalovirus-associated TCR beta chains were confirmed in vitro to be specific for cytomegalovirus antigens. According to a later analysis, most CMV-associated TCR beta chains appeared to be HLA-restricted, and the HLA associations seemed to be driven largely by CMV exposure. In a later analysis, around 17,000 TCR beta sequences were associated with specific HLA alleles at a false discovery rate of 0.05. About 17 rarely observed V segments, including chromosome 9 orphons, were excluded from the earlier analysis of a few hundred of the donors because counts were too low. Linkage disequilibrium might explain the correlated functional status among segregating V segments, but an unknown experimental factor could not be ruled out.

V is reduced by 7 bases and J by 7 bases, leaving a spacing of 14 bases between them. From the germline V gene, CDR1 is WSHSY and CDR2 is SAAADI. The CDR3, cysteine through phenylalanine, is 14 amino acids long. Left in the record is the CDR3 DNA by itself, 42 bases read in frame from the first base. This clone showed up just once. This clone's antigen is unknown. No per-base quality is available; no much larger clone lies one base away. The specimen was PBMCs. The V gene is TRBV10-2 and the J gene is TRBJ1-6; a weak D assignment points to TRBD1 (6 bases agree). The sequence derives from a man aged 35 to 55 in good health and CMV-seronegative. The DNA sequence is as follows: TGCGCCAGCATCCTGGACAGCTTAAATTCACCCCTCCACTTT. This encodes CASILDSLNSPLHF.